This T cell receptor beta chain appears in the sequencing data of a study of cytomegalovirus exposure and HLA in healthy donors. Study-wide findings and caveats: A later analysis showed HLA-associated TCR beta chains outstripping equally common others in clonal expansion.

Researchers ran the PCR with 60 Vbeta and 13 Jbeta primers. In the authors' methods: Among the unique TCR beta chains that a later analysis counted, about 85 million in all, roughly 11 million were shared. Repertoires were generated with immunoSEQ multiplex PCR, while TCRdb's copy carries only in-frame clones and drops some. The D gene and trimming were derived from the DNA, and the V and J assignments and clone size from that table. The sample contains a few hundred thousand clones, under 80% of which appear only once. When sampled, the donors appeared nominally healthy, though they likely had unrecorded immune exposures. The CDR3 runs 15 residues. Germline lookup yields CDR1 SQVTM and CDR2 ANQGSEA. As to this clone: Antigen: not known.

This sequence originates from a female donor in good health and CMV-seronegative. The sample consisted of PBMCs. The gene calls are TRBV29-1 and TRBJ1-2; TRBD1 matches at 8 bases. The CDR3, as DNA: TGCATCATTTCCACCCGGGCAGGGGGCATCTATGGCTACACCTTC. Encoded protein: CIISTRAGGIYGYTF.